These 12 T cell receptor beta chains share one sample of origin, sequenced in a study of blood T cell repertoires in COVID-19. Measured with immunoSEQ multiplex PCR; TCRdb has only the in-frame clones, and not every one. The sample contains around 260,000 clones, roughly 90% of which appear only once. What was sequenced was peripheral blood. These receptors all come from a man between 25 and 39 years old with active or convalescent COVID-19.

This chain connects TRBV6-5 to TRBJ2-7; perhaps TRBD2 as D (6 bases). Trimming took off 0 bases at V and 6 bases at J, with 15 bases between the two ends. Germline CDR1 MNHEY, CDR2 SVGAGI. The CDR3 loop spans 15 amino acids. The CDR3 coding sequence is TGTGCCAGCAGTTACTCCGGGAGCTTACACGGCGAGCAGTACTTC. Encoded protein: CASSYSGSLHGEQYF.

The J gene is TRBJ1-5, the V gene TRBV27; 7 bases are shared with TRBD1. V lost 6 bases, J lost 6 bases, and 8 bases stayed unmatched. The CDR3 runs 14 residues. CDR1 and CDR2 from the germline V gene are MNHEY and SMNVEV (reference sequence). The DNA of the CDR3 is TGTGCCAGCAGACCAGACAGGGTAGGTCAGCCCCAGCATTTT. It specifies CASRPDRVGQPQHF.

This chain uses TRBV5-8 with TRBJ1-2, with D unresolved. This CDR3 contains 13 residues. Germline V lookup: CDR1 SGHTS, CDR2 YDEGEE. The V and J ends lost 8 bases and 2 bases respectively, with 13 bases between them. Written as DNA, the CDR3 is TGTGCCAGTTGGGGTGGACTGAACTATGGCTACACCTTC. This gives the protein CASWGGLNYGYTF.

The genes are TRBV4-3 and TRBJ2-7; TRBD2 matches 9 bases. The CDR3 is made up of 15 amino acids. CDR1 and CDR2 from the germline V gene are LGHNA and YSLEER. With 3 bases clipped from V and 1 base from J, the junction kept 4 bases outside the gene matches. This CDR3 is CASSHSRGGSYEQYF. DNA of the CDR3: TGCGCCAGCAGCCATTCGCGGGGGGGATCCTACGAGCAGTACTTC.

The V and J genes are TRBV12-3 or TRBV12-4 and TRBJ1-2, with TRBD1 identical over 7 bases. The trim removed 7 bases at V and 2 bases at J, leaving 4 bases unmatched. The CDR3 loop spans 13 amino acids. The CDR3 DNA reads TGTGCCAGCAAAGGGACAGAGAACTATGGCTACACCTTC. Protein: CASKGTENYGYTF.

This rearrangement joins TRBV7-6 to TRBJ2-5; 9 positions match TRBD2. The trim removed 1 base at V and 5 bases at J, leaving 5 bases unmatched. The CDR3 is 15 residues long. CDR1 is SGHVS, CDR2 FNYEAQ, per germline. CDR3 nucleotides: TGTGCCAGCAGCTTAGAGGCTAGCGGGGCTGAGACCCAGTACTTC. Protein product: CASSLEASGAETQYF.

The chain employs TRBV9 and TRBJ2-4; TRBD2 matches 10 bases. Germline V lookup: CDR1 SGDLS, CDR2 YYNGEE. Germline trimming cut 3 bases from V and 6 bases from J; bases unmatched to any gene: 6. The CDR3 totals 15 residues. The CDR3 nucleotides are TGTGCCAGCAGCGCAAGCGGGGGGGCGAGAAACATTCAGTACTTC. Translation: CASSASGGARNIQYF.

The genes are TRBV5-5 and TRBJ1-6; a weak D match, TRBD1 (6 bases). The V gene lost 3 bases and the J gene lost 6 bases, with 13 bases spanning the gap. The germline V gene has CDR1 SGHKS and CDR2 YYEKEE (reference sequence). CDR3 size: 15 residues. CDR3 nucleotides: TGTGCCAGCAGCTCGCAGGGGCGGACTAATTCACCCCTCCACTTT. Protein sequence: CASSSQGRTNSPLHF.

This chain joins TRBV19 and TRBJ1-5; TRBD1 agrees at 8 bases. The germline V gene encodes CDR1 LNHDA and CDR2 SQIVND (reference sequence). This CDR3 comprises 16 residues. Trimming took 3 bases from V and 0 from J; bases not matched to a gene: 4. This chain's CDR3 is CASSMRQGYSNQPQHF. In DNA, the CDR3 is TGTGCCAGTAGTATGCGACAGGGGTATAGCAATCAGCCCCAGCATTTT.

CDR3 sequence reads: CASSLEGSLGDIQYF. For the CDR3, the DNA is TGCGCCAGCAGCTTGGAAGGGTCCCTAGGGGACATTCAGTACTTC. The chain employs TRBV5-1 and TRBJ2-4, with D perhaps matching TRBD1 (5 bases). This CDR3 is built from 15 residues. Per germline, CDR1 SGHRS and CDR2 YFSETQ. V lost 0 bases and J lost 8, with 15 bases in between.

The rearrangement joins TRBV7-9 to TRBJ1-3, with TRBD1 matching over 7 bases. V was pared by 1 base and J by 1 base, with 1 base of the junction left unmatched. The CDR3 has 15 amino acids. The germline V gene has CDR1 SEHNR and CDR2 FQNEAQ (reference sequence). This chain's CDR3 is CASSLDRGSGNTIYF. The CDR3 region has the DNA TGTGCCAGCAGCTTAGACAGGGGATCTGGAAACACCATATATTTT.

This clone was counted only a few times. The chain links TRBV5-4 to TRBJ1-1; D might be TRBD1 (6 bases). CDR1 and CDR2 from the germline V gene are SGHNT and YYREEE (reference sequence). CDR3 length: 13 residues. V lost 9 bases, J lost 1 base, and 13 bases lay in between. CDR3 sequence: CAISLDRNTEAFF. For the CDR3, the DNA is TGTGCCATCTCGTTGGACAGGAACACTGAAGCTTTCTTT.